This record looks at one TCR beta chain sequence and its context. The data stem from a study of blood T cell repertoires in COVID-19. Looking at the study overall: From the United States, Italy and Spain came samples of acute and convalescent COVID-19. PBMCs, B-cell-depleted T cells, or T cells were the source of the cDNA or gDNA that made up the material.

In the authors' methods: Amplification with reference gene primers provided the estimates of nucleated cell counts. Clones were read by immunoSEQ multiplex PCR, and TCRdb kept only the in-frame ones, dropping some. D and trimming come from the DNA, and the V and J calls and clone size come from that table. The repertoire holds over 60,000 clones, with nearly 90% as singletons. This TCR was sampled from an older man with acute or convalescent COVID-19. Sequenced sample: peripheral blood.

The CDR3 loop reads CSATGGTEAFF. CDR3 nucleotide sequence: TGCAGTGCTACAGGGGGGACTGAAGCTTTCTTT. The V gene is TRBV20-1, the J gene TRBJ1-1; 7 nucleotides match TRBD1. Per germline, CDR1 DFQATT and CDR2 SNEGSKA (reference sequence). This CDR3 is built from 11 residues. J lost 5 bases, V lost 4 bases, and 1 base had no gene match.